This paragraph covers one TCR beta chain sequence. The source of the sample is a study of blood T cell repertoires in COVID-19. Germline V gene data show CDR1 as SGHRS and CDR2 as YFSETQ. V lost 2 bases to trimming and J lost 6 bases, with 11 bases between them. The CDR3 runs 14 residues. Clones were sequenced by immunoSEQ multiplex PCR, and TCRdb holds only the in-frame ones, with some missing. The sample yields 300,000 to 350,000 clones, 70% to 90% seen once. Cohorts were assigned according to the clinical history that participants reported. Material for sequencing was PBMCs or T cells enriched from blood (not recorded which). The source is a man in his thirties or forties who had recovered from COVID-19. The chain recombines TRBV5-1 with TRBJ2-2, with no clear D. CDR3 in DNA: TGCGCCAGCAGCTTAGACCCAGGCGCCGGGGAGCTGTTTTTT. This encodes CASSLDPGAGELFF.